This paragraph covers one TCR beta chain sequence. Donors in the study were healthy people who gave bone marrow. CDR1 and CDR2 from the germline V gene are LNHDA and SQIVND (reference sequence). The CDR3 spans 16 residues. J gave up 0 bases and V 5 bases, and 1 base lay outside the gene matches. These data come from a study of cytomegalovirus exposure and HLA in healthy donors. PCR primers comprised 60 Vbeta and 13 Jbeta primers. Assay: immunoSEQ multiplex PCR; the TCRdb copy retains only in-frame clones and omits some. The sample holds 120,000 to 150,000 clones, 77% seen once. Sequenced sample: PBMCs. The origin of this receptor is a woman between 50 and 59 years old in good health and CMV-seronegative. The gene calls are TRBV19 and TRBJ2-2; 12 bases align to TRBD2. The CDR3 coding sequence is TGTGCCAGTAGTGGACTAGCGGGGTCGAACACCGGGGAGCTGTTTTTT. Protein: CASSGLAGSNTGELFF.